The next 3 T cell receptor beta chains were all read from a single sample in a study of vaccination effects on CD4 cells after COVID-19 (dated by TCRdb to 2022 to 2024). The protocol used for the library was the immunoSEQ multiplex PCR assay. TCRdb's version of the immuneACCESS table is confined to in-frame rearrangements and falls short of the full clone set. An unresolved V gene accounts for under half of the shortfall where checked; the remainder is of unknown origin. Recorded for this sample are 45,000 to 75,000 clones; 65% to 80% of them occurred a single time. The ten top clones hold 2.5% to 3.5% of the sample. After less than 13 days of culture, CD4+ T cells were isolated with the EasySep CD4+ T cell isolation kit. Their target antigens are unknown. The specimen comprised CD4+ T cells from PBMCs cultured without peptide, sampled before COVID-19 vaccination. These TCRs come from a human donor who received a COVID-19 vaccine.

The chain carries TRBV4-3 and TRBJ1-3; tentatively, D is TRBD1 (5 bases). Trimming removed 1 base at V and 0 bases at J, with 7 bases between. Germline CDR1 LGHNA, CDR2 YSLEER. The CDR3 is 15 residues long. This CDR3 reads CASSQVGDSGNTIYF. CDR3 sequence (DNA): TGCGCCAGCAGCCAAGTAGGGGACTCTGGAAACACCATATATTTT.

The chain links TRBV5-1 to TRBJ2-1; unclear D gene. Germline CDR1 and CDR2: SGHRS and YFSETQ. V gave up 0 bases and J gave up 4 bases, with 8 bases separating them. The length of the CDR3 is 14 residues. The CDR3 spells CASSLDVLYNEQFF. As DNA, the CDR3 is TGCGCCAGCAGCTTGGACGTATTATACAATGAGCAGTTCTTC.

The V and J genes are TRBV24-1 and TRBJ2-2; TRBD1 might be the D (5 bases). CDR1 and CDR2 from the germline V gene are KGHDR and SFDVKD. The CDR3 has 15 residues. Between the trimmed V and J ends, which lost 4 bases and 1 base, there was a span of 9 bases. The CDR3 is CATSDPRVNTGELFF. In DNA form, the CDR3 reads TGTGCCACCAGTGACCCCAGGGTGAACACCGGGGAGCTGTTTTTT.